A selection of T cell receptor beta chains follows, all from one sample in a study of CD8 T cells in ankylosing spondylitis. MiXCR, applied by TCRdb to the 5' RACE reads, yields one record per CDR3 protein. The sample consists of roughly 700,000 distinct CDR3 sequences, around a fifth of them appearing once. Sequenced sample: blood, either unsorted or a sorted T cell fraction (not recorded which). Every receptor here comes from a male donor with ankylosing spondylitis. The CDR3 runs from the conserved cysteine through the conserved F or W. The D gene is left open where the match is weak. Clone size is shown for a subset of rows, as once, few, many or a class of expanded clone.

J	D	V	length	size	DNA	CDR3
TRBJ2-3	-	TRBV7-8	11	many	TGTGCCAGCAGCGATGGATTTACGCAGTATTTT	CASSDGFTQYF
TRBJ2-3	TRBD2	TRBV20-1	17	-	TGCAGTGCTAGAACTCTCCTGGGGCGGGGGGCCACAGATACGCAGTATTTT	CSARTLLGRGATDTQYF
TRBJ1-4	-	TRBV5-1	15	few	TGCGCCAGCAGCGAGACACAGGGCCGGGGTGAAAAACTGTTTTTT	CASSETQGRGEKLFF
TRBJ2-7	-	TRBV12-3/TRBV12-4	13	few	TGTGCCAGCACCTCTTGGCGTTTCGACGAGCAGTACTTC	CASTSWRFDEQYF
TRBJ2-1	TRBD1	TRBV12-3/TRBV12-4	15	-	TGTGCCAGCAGTTCCCGAGGGACAGGGGTCAATGAGCAGTTCTTC	CASSSRGTGVNEQFF
TRBJ2-7	-	TRBV2	13	many	TGTGCCAGCAGCGCGGGACAGACCTACGAGCAGTACTTC	CASSAGQTYEQYF
TRBJ2-5	TRBD2	TRBV24-1	15	few	TGTGCCACCAGTGAATCTGCTAGCGGCCAAGAGACCCAGTACTTC	CATSESASGQETQYF
TRBJ2-7	-	TRBV20-1	14	-	TGCAGTGCCCTGGGGCTAGCGACAGCCTACGAGCAGTACTTC	CSALGLATAYEQYF
TRBJ1-1	TRBD1	TRBV12-3/TRBV12-4	14	few	TGTGCCAGCAGAAGGGACAGGGGTACCACTGAAGCTTTCTTT	CASRRDRGTTEAFF
TRBJ1-2	-	TRBV7-6	13	-	TGTGCCAGCAGCTCCGGACAAGGCCTTGGCTACACCTTC	CASSSGQGLGYTF
TRBJ1-1	-	TRBV6-1	15	once	TGTGCCAGCAGTGATCGAAAAGGATTGGTCACTGAAGCTTTCTTT	CASSDRKGLVTEAFF
TRBJ2-7	-	TRBV6-1	14	-	TGTGCCAGCATAAGTGGGGCAGCAGCGTGGGAGCAGTACTTC	CASISGAAAWEQYF
TRBJ2-3	-	TRBV11-2	18	-	TGTGCCAGCAGCACGCGGCCGTGGGCGGGGGCCGACACAGATACGCAGTATTTT	CASSTRPWAGADTDTQYF
TRBJ1-1	-	TRBV7-3	13	-	TGTGCCAGCAGCTCTTTATCGGGCACTGAAGCTTTCTTT	CASSSLSGTEAFF
TRBJ2-2	TRBD2	TRBV7-9	15	once	TGTGCCAGCAGCCCCAAGGGACTAGCGGGACGGGAGCTGTTTTTT	CASSPKGLAGRELFF
TRBJ2-5	-	TRBV28	12	-	TGTGCCAGCAGTTTGACATCCAGAACCCAGTACTTC	CASSLTSRTQYF
TRBJ1-1	-	TRBV14	14	-	TGTGCCAGCAGCCTGACACAGGGAGGAACTGAAGCTTTCTTT	CASSLTQGGTEAFF
TRBJ2-7	-	TRBV20-1	16	few	TGCAGTGCTAGAGTGGCGAAACAGGACCTCTCCTACGAGCAGTACTTC	CSARVAKQDLSYEQYF
TRBJ2-5	-	TRBV6-2/TRBV6-3	13	few	TGTGCCAGCATTAAGACAGGGAGGGAGACCCAGTACTTC	CASIKTGRETQYF
TRBJ2-7	-	TRBV20-1	14	-	TGCAGTGCTAGAGATTATAACATTTCCTACGAGCAGTACTTC	CSARDYNISYEQYF
TRBJ2-5	TRBD1	TRBV29-1	12	-	TGCAGCGTTGCGACAGGGGGCGAGACCCAGTACTTC	CSVATGGETQYF
TRBJ1-2	TRBD1	TRBV5-1	14	many	TGCGCCAGCAGCCTACAGGGGCAGATTTACGGCTACACCTTC	CASSLQGQIYGYTF
TRBJ2-2	-	TRBV7-3	13	few	TGTGCCAGCAGCTCAGGGGGGGCCGGGGAGCTGTTTTTT	CASSSGGAGELFF
TRBJ2-5	-	TRBV15	15	-	TGTGCCACCAGCAGAGAAGTGGCAGCCTCCGCGACCCAGTACTTC	CATSREVAASATQYF
TRBJ1-3	-	TRBV3-1	16	-	TGTGCCAGCAGCCAAGGCCCTCACCGCTCTGGAAACACCATATATTTT	CASSQGPHRSGNTIYF
TRBJ1-2	TRBD1	TRBV6-5	13	-	TGTGCCAGCAGTTATTACAGGGGAAGCGGCTACACCTTC	CASSYYRGSGYTF
TRBJ2-1	-	TRBV11-2	12	once	TGTGCCAGCAAACACCAAAGGGGCGAGCAGTTCTTC	CASKHQRGEQFF
TRBJ2-2	-	TRBV7-8	12	few	TGTGCCAGCACCCCGGACACCGGGGAGCTGTTTTTT	CASTPDTGELFF
TRBJ1-2	-	TRBV24-1	12	-	TGTGCCACCAGTGACCGGACAAGCGGCTACACCTTC	CATSDRTSGYTF
TRBJ1-6	-	TRBV28	12	-	TGTGCCAGCAGTTTGAAGGTTTCACCCCTCCACTTT	CASSLKVSPLHF
TRBJ1-4	-	TRBV6-1	11	-	TGTGCCAGCACTATTGAGAAAAAACTGTTTTTT	CASTIEKKLFF
TRBJ2-2	-	TRBV20-1	14	-	TGCAGTGCTAGAGAGGGGGCGGACACCGGGGAGCTGTTTTTT	CSAREGADTGELFF
TRBJ2-1	TRBD2	TRBV7-3	17	few	TGTGCCAGCAGCCTCCAGGGGACTCCGGGACTAGACAATGAGCAGTTCTTC	CASSLQGTPGLDNEQFF
TRBJ1-1	-	TRBV12-3/TRBV12-4	12	-	TGTGCCAGCAGTTTTGCAGAAACTGAAGCTTTCTTT	CASSFAETEAFF
TRBJ2-1	-	TRBV7-2	12	few	TGTGCCAGCAGCTTTCAGGCGGGTGAGCAGTTCTTC	CASSFQAGEQFF
TRBJ2-3	-	TRBV29-1	10	many	TGCAGCGTTAGAGCAGATACGCAGTATTTT	CSVRADTQYF
TRBJ2-5	-	TRBV29-1	15	few	TGCAGCGTTGGCCCTCGGACGGGGTCTCAAGAGACCCAGTACTTC	CSVGPRTGSQETQYF
TRBJ1-1	-	TRBV10-3	13	-	TGTGCCATCAGTGACTGGGCGGGGTCTGAAGCTTTCTTT	CAISDWAGSEAFF
TRBJ2-1	-	TRBV20-1	15	-	TGCAGTGCTACACCCCTAGGGGTGGACTGGGATGAGCAGTTCTTC	CSATPLGVDWDEQFF
TRBJ2-3	-	TRBV20-1	17	once	TGCAGTGCTAAGGGGAGTTCGGCGGGGTATGACGCAGATACGCAGTATTTT	CSAKGSSAGYDADTQYF
TRBJ1-4	TRBD1	TRBV20-1	14	few	TGCAGTGCTACGTTGGGGGACAGGGATGAAAAACTGTTTTTT	CSATLGDRDEKLFF
TRBJ2-5	-	TRBV9	16	-	TGTGCCAGCAGCGTAGCTACAGGAAACTACCAAGAGACCCAGTACTTC	CASSVATGNYQETQYF
TRBJ2-2	-	TRBV18	13	few	TGTGCCAGCTCACCAGGCTTGAGCGGGGAGCTGTTTTTT	CASSPGLSGELFF
TRBJ2-7	-	TRBV5-6	15	few	TGTGCCAGCAGCTTGAGGACAGTGAGCTCCTACGAGCAGTACTTC	CASSLRTVSSYEQYF
TRBJ2-5	-	TRBV27	14	-	TGTGCCAGCGGGGAGGGGGCACTACAAGAGACCCAGTACTTC	CASGEGALQETQYF
TRBJ2-1	TRBD1	TRBV6-1	15	few	TGTGCCAGCCGAGAAGACAGGGTGGCCTACAATGAGCAGTTCTTC	CASREDRVAYNEQFF
TRBJ2-7	TRBD1	TRBV30	14	-	TGTGCCGGGATGCTTGCCGGGACAGAGAACGAGCAGTACTTC	CAGMLAGTENEQYF
TRBJ2-2	TRBD2	TRBV9	16	few	TGTGCCAGCAGCGTAGGACTAGCGGGCCTTGCCGGGGAGCTGTTTTTT	CASSVGLAGLAGELFF
TRBJ2-3	-	TRBV5-1	15	once	TGCGCCAGCAGCGCACAGGGTCACCACACAGATACGCAGTATTTT	CASSAQGHHTDTQYF
TRBJ2-1	-	TRBV5-1	15	few	TGCGCCAGCAGCTCGGACAGTTATACTTACAATGAGCAGTTCTTC	CASSSDSYTYNEQFF
TRBJ1-1	-	TRBV12-3/TRBV12-4	16	few	TGTGCCAGCAGAACCCGCAGGGCCGACCTAAACACTGAAGCTTTCTTT	CASRTRRADLNTEAFF